This TCR beta chain came from a study of CD4 T cell repertoires in COVID-19. TCRdb's table, derived via immunoSEQ multiplex PCR, lists solely in-frame clones and lacks some. Of 23,000 or so clones detected, around 87% appear once; the ten largest clones hold roughly 0.58%. The CDR3 is made up of 14 amino acids. J was trimmed by 6 bases and V by 5 bases; bases with no gene match: 7. CDR1 and CDR2 from the germline V gene are KGHSH and LQKENI. These memory T cells were uncultured and sequenced directly after ex vivo isolation. The sequence was obtained from a human donor who had COVID-19. The J gene is TRBJ2-7, the V gene TRBV18; 10 bases are shared with TRBD2. Sequencing used central memory CD4+ T cells from blood, obtained before the COVID-19 pandemic. The CDR3 reads CASSSSSGRREQYF. In nucleotides, the CDR3 is TGTGCCAGCTCATCGTCTAGCGGGAGACGCGAGCAGTACTTC.